This record covers a single T cell receptor (beta chain). The target antigen is unknown. This record comes from a study of cytomegalovirus exposure and HLA in healthy donors. The study's findings and limits: According to reports, the classifier identified cytomegalovirus status with high specificity and sensitivity.

Trimming removed 0 bases from V and 8 bases from J, with 16 bases in between. The CDR3 totals 15 residues. Germline V gives CDR1 LGHNA, CDR2 YSLEER. The data were produced by immunoSEQ multiplex PCR, yet TCRdb's version contains in-frame clones alone and is incomplete. The data hold tens of thousands of clones, with 96% observed a single time. Sample: PBMCs. The source is a woman aged 18-29 years in good health and CMV-seropositive. The genes are TRBV4-3 and TRBJ1-1, with D hard to call. Here the CDR3 DNA reads TGCGCCAGCAGCCAAGATAATAGTCAAACTGAGGAAGCTTTCTTT. Amino acid sequence: CASSQDNSQTEEAFF.